The clone carrying this T cell receptor (beta chain) was recorded a few times. Its target is unknown. This sample is part of a study of T cell repertoires in cytomegalovirus infection. At the level of the study: It was the public TCR beta signatures that indicated both CMV infection and matching HLA type. The study's findings and limits: CMV-specific TCR beta clonotypes restricted by HLA-C were the ones dominating the ex vivo response. Public TCR beta family frequency separated CMV-and-HLA carriers, including in an independent cohort.

The CDR3 extends over 16 amino acids. The V end was cut by 5 bases, the J end by 1 base, with 18 bases between. Germline-derived CDR1 and CDR2 are MNHNS and SASEGT. TCRdb reprocessed the reads with MiXCR, giving one entry per CDR3 protein. This table has 150,000 to 190,000 distinct CDR3 sequences, about a quarter appearing once. The material sequenced was PBMCs. The clonotype originates from a human donor in good health (CMV status not recorded). Some clones in this sample may be carry-over from other donors' samples. V is TRBV6-1 and J is TRBJ2-7; D not resolved. CDR3 loop: CASSIHRFPASYEQYF. The CDR3 nucleotides read TGTGCCAGCAGTATCCACCGCTTTCCCGCTTCCTACGAGCAGTACTTC.